These 18 T cell receptor beta chains were sequenced from one sample in a study of lymphopenia after photon versus proton radiotherapy. Clones were read by immunoSEQ multiplex PCR, and TCRdb kept only the in-frame ones, dropping some. The sample consists of 37,000 or so clones, about 85% of them appearing once. The specimen comprised peripheral blood, sampled from a patient treated with photon-based radiotherapy. These receptors all stem from a man aged 50 to 59 with gastric cancer.

The chain couples TRBV30 to TRBJ1-4; 7 positions match TRBD1. J was trimmed by 3 bases and V by 2 bases; bases with no gene match: 9. CDR1 is GTSNPN, CDR2 SVGIG, per germline (reference sequence). The CDR3 loop spans 16 amino acids. DNA of the CDR3: TGTGCCTGGAGTCAACAGGGGTTTCAGGCTAATGAAAAACTGTTTTTT. It codes for CAWSQQGFQANEKLFF.

This chain links TRBV6-5 with TRBJ1-5; 7 positions agree with TRBD1. V shed 6 bases and J 7 bases; nucleotides not matched to a gene: 12. The CDR3 has 15 amino acids. The germline V gene encodes CDR1 MNHEY and CDR2 SVGAGI. This chain's CDR3 is CASSLTRQGGQPQHF. The CDR3 DNA reads as TGTGCCAGCAGCCTAACCCGACAGGGAGGGCAGCCCCAGCATTTT.

This chain connects TRBV5-4 to TRBJ2-7; D may correspond to TRBD1 or TRBD2 (5 bases each). Germline CDR1 SGHNT, CDR2 YYREEE (reference sequence). This CDR3 has 14 amino acids. V was cut by 2 bases and J by 3 bases, with 12 bases left in between. CDR3 coding DNA: TGTGCCAGCAGCTTCCGGGGCCGCCGCTACGAGCAGTACTTC. This sequence encodes CASSFRGRRYEQYF.

This chain uses TRBV28 with TRBJ2-2, with 9 bases aligning to TRBD2. The V and J ends lost 2 bases and 4 bases, in that order; junction bases with no gene match: 8. The germline CDR1 and CDR2 sequences are MDHEN and SYDVKM. This CDR3 has 17 amino acids. The CDR3 bases are TGTGCCAGCAGTTTAGTGACTAGCGGTTGGGGCACCGGGGAGCTGTTTTTT. Protein product: CASSLVTSGWGTGELFF.

The chain links TRBV25-1 to TRBJ1-2; no firm D call. This CDR3 comprises 17 residues. Germline values: CDR1 MGHDK, CDR2 SYGVNS. Deletions cut 1 base from V and 2 bases from J, with 17 bases between. The CDR3 loop reads CASSEFGVRAGNYGYTF. The CDR3 bases are TGTGCCAGCAGTGAATTCGGAGTTCGGGCAGGAAACTATGGCTACACCTTC.

This clone appeared a few times. This chain connects TRBV5-4 to TRBJ1-2, with a possible D match to TRBD1 (5 bases). This CDR3 is 14 amino acids long. Trimming left V 2 bases short and J 8 bases short, with 16 bases between. The germline V gene has CDR1 SGHNT and CDR2 YYREEE (reference sequence). The CDR3 DNA reads TGTGCCAGCAGCTTACCCACAGGAAATCACGGCTACACCTTC. It translates to CASSLPTGNHGYTF.

The rearrangement links TRBV28 to TRBJ2-5; 8 bases align to TRBD1. The germline V gene has CDR1 MDHEN and CDR2 SYDVKM. The ends lost 6 bases at V and 4 bases at J; junction bases unmatched: 4. The CDR3 sequence is 13 residues long. The CDR3 loop reads CASSDRGGETQYF. The CDR3 nucleotides read TGTGCCAGCAGCGACAGGGGTGGAGAGACCCAGTACTTC.

CDR3 coding DNA: TGTGCCAGTAGAACTCCTAGCACAGATACGCAGTATTTT. The encoded protein is CASRTPSTDTQYF. This sequence joins TRBV19 and TRBJ2-3; D gene ambiguous. Trimming removed 6 bases from V and 0 bases from J, with 7 bases in between. CDR1 and CDR2 (germline): LNHDA, SQIVND (reference sequence). The CDR3 sequence is 13 residues long.

The chain uses TRBV7-2 and TRBJ1-1; D is possibly TRBD1 (5 bases). The CDR3 is 12 residues long. The V end lost 6 bases, the J end lost 5 bases, and 10 bases lay between the germline ends. Germline lookup yields CDR1 SGHTA and CDR2 FQGNSA. The CDR3: CASRGPRTEAFF. Written as DNA, the CDR3 is TGTGCCAGCAGGGGGCCGAGGACTGAAGCTTTCTTT.

This clone has only one observation. V is TRBV1 and J is TRBJ1-1. TRBV1 is marked as a pseudogene. The CDR3 runs 14 residues. The CDR3 region has the DNA TGCACCAGCAGCCAAGCCCAGGAGGACACTGAAGCTTTCTTT. Residues: CTSSQAQEDTEAFF.

This chain connects TRBV19 to TRBJ2-2; D might be TRBD2 (6 bases). There are 17 residues in the CDR3. Germline V lookup: CDR1 LNHDA, CDR2 SQIVND (reference sequence). Trimming stripped 1 base from V and 6 bases from J, with 18 bases between. The CDR3 region has the DNA TGTGCCAGTAGTATAGCCAAACTAGCTGGGAAAGCCGGGGAGCTGTTTTTT. This sequence encodes CASSIAKLAGKAGELFF. The variable domain in full, with the rest retrieved from reference TRBV19 and TRBJ2-2, is DGGITQSPKYLFRKEGQNVTLSCEQNLNHDAMYWYRQDPGQGLRLIYYSQIVNDFQKGDIAEGYSVSREKKESFPLTVTSAQKNPTAFYLCASSIAKLAGKAGELFFGEGSRLTVL.

The chain is built from TRBV13 and TRBJ2-3; 10 nucleotides agree with TRBD1. The trim removed 5 bases at V and 6 bases at J, leaving 5 bases unmatched. The CDR3 loop spans 14 amino acids. The V gene's germline CDR1 is PRHDT and CDR2 FYEKMQ (reference sequence). The CDR3 is CASSVDRGLDTQYF. Here the CDR3 DNA reads TGTGCCAGCAGCGTCGACAGGGGGCTTGATACGCAGTATTTT.

This clone was counted only a few times. This chain uses TRBV5-1 with TRBJ2-1; perhaps TRBD2 as D (6 bases). Between the trimmed V and J ends, which lost 0 bases and 3 bases, there was a span of 16 bases. The germline gives CDR1 SGHRS, CDR2 YFSETQ. There are 17 residues in the CDR3. This CDR3 is CASSLGQAGPNYNEQFF. CDR3 DNA sequence: TGCGCCAGCAGCTTGGGCCAAGCGGGCCCCAACTACAATGAGCAGTTCTTC.

The chain uses TRBV19 and TRBJ1-2; D is ambiguous. Germline V gene data show CDR1 as LNHDA and CDR2 as SQIVND (reference sequence). Trimming removed 5 bases at V and 10 bases at J, with 14 bases between. The CDR3 totals 12 residues. The chain's CDR3 is CASSFHLQYYTF. As DNA, the CDR3 is TGTGCCAGTAGTTTCCACCTCCAGTACTACACCTTC.

The chain has TRBV5-4 and TRBJ2-7, with D perhaps being TRBD1 or TRBD2 (5 bases each). Trimming took off 0 bases at V and 2 bases at J, with 12 bases between the two ends. Germline CDR1 is SGHNT and CDR2 is YYREEE (reference sequence). The CDR3 covers 15 residues. DNA of the CDR3: TGTGCCAGCAGCTTGGGGGGACGGGGACCCTACGAGCAGTACTTC. This codes for CASSLGGRGPYEQYF.

The chain joins TRBV5-1 to TRBJ2-1; a weak D match, TRBD1 (5 bases). The germline V and J ends were trimmed by 0 bases and 4 bases, with 11 bases remaining between them. Germline V gene sequence: CDR1 SGHRS, CDR2 YFSETQ. The CDR3 extends over 15 amino acids. This CDR3 reads CASSLEADRYNEQFF. CDR3 coding DNA: TGCGCCAGCAGCTTGGAGGCAGACAGATACAATGAGCAGTTCTTC.

The chain uses TRBV7-2 and TRBJ2-7; weak D call: TRBD1 (7 bases). Germline V gene data show CDR1 as SGHTA and CDR2 as FQGNSA. V shed 6 bases and J shed 0 bases, with 12 bases lying between them. The CDR3 contains 14 residues. The CDR3 reads CASRRGTDSYEQYF. Written as DNA, the CDR3 is TGTGCCAGCAGACGCGGGACAGACTCCTACGAGCAGTACTTC.

This clone was observed a single time. This rearrangement joins TRBV7-6 to TRBJ2-1; 9 positions agree with TRBD2. V trimming: 5 bases; J trimming: 9 bases; junction bases outside the gene matches: 8. The length of the CDR3 is 14 residues. The germline V gene encodes CDR1 SGHVS and CDR2 FNYEAQ. The CDR3 DNA is TGTGCCAGCAGCCCCTGGGGGACTAGCCTTGAGCAGTTCTTC. Its protein product is CASSPWGTSLEQFF.